This T cell receptor beta chain was identified during a study of patients and donors after allogeneic stem cell transplantation. A single record per CDR3 protein comes from TCRdb applying MiXCR to the RT-PCR reads. The profile shows approximately 170,000 distinct CDR3 sequences, about a quarter of them singletons. This clonotype appeared a few times. Source material: blood, either unsorted or a sorted T cell fraction (not recorded which). The receptor comes from a human donor who was either an allogeneic HSCT recipient or a stem cell or donor lymphocyte infusion donor (not recorded which). It is not recorded whose cells these are; they may come from a transplant donor.

CDR3 region: CASSPETMNTEAFF. CDR3 sequence (DNA): TGCGCCAGCAGCCCAGAGACAATGAACACTGAAGCTTTCTTT. This rearrangement joins TRBV4-3 to TRBJ1-1; no definite D call. The germline gives CDR1 LGHNA, CDR2 YSLEER. V lost 4 bases and J 0 bases, leaving 9 bases between the germline ends. The CDR3 runs 14 residues.